This T cell receptor (beta chain) derives from a study of blood T cells in healthy people across ages. The second PCR ran roughly 6 to 11 cycles with a sample-barcoded 5' primer and J-beta primers. A single record per CDR3 protein comes from TCRdb applying MiXCR to the 5' RACE reads. The data show roughly 830,000 distinct CDR3 sequences, 60% to 80% seen once. The CDR3 spans 15 residues. The germline V gene has CDR1 SNHLY and CDR2 FYNNEI. Trimming took 8 bases from V and 2 from J, leaving 18 bases between them. The gene calls are TRBV2 and TRBJ2-5; D is possibly TRBD2 (6 bases). This sequence was found in a man younger than 45 in good health. The specimen was blood. CDR3 nucleotide sequence: TGTGCCAGCGGAGGAGGACTACTACATCAAGAGACCCAGTACTTC. This translates into CASGGGLLHQETQYF.